A selection of T cell receptor beta chains follows, all from one sample in a study of tumour-infiltrating T cells in Burkitt lymphoma. TCRdb's copy holds only in-frame clones and misses some; the assay was immunoSEQ multiplex PCR. The table shows around 600 clones, with 70% to 80% occurring only once. The sample taken for sequencing was tumor tissue. These receptors were collected from a human donor with Burkitt lymphoma. Both conserved end residues are part of each CDR3. The D gene is left open where the match is weak.

j_call,d_call,v_call,cdr3_aa,cdr3_nt
TRBJ2-7,TRBD1,TRBV18,CASSKTGQGLYEQYF,TGTGCCAGCTCAAAGACAGGACAGGGCCTCTACGAGCAGTACTTC
TRBJ1-1,-,TRBV7-9,CASSPPGFSEAFF,TGTGCCAGCAGCCCACCCGGTTTTAGTGAAGCTTTCTTT
TRBJ2-7,-,TRBV27,CASSLSPLIGRPYEQYF,TGTGCCAGCAGTTTATCGCCCCTGATCGGCAGACCTTACGAGCAGTACTTC
TRBJ1-3,-,TRBV7-8,CASSLDSTGNTIYF,TGTGCCAGCAGCTTAGACAGCACTGGAAACACCATATATTTT
TRBJ2-7,-,TRBV25-1,CASSDRGLGTYEQYF,TGTGCCAGCAGTGACCGCGGACTTGGGACCTACGAGCAGTACTTC
TRBJ1-5,-,TRBV10-3,CAISESGRGNQPQHF,TGTGCCATCAGTGAGTCGGGCAGGGGAAATCAGCCCCAGCATTTT